The clone carrying this T cell receptor (beta chain) was seen once. Exposed enrollees encountered a COVID-19 case at some point within 2 weeks before study entry. These data belong to a study of blood T cell repertoires in COVID-19. Germline CDR1 is LGHDT and CDR2 is YNNKEL (reference sequence). V gave up 0 bases and J gave up 6 bases; unmatched junction bases: 3. The CDR3 loop spans 15 amino acids. As handled by the study authors: Estimates of nucleated cell counts were drawn from the amplification of reference gene primers. Here immunoSEQ multiplex PCR was the method, and the copy in TCRdb shows in-frame clones only, minus some. That table is the source of V, J and clone size, and D and trimming were worked out from the DNA. Of 260,000 or so clones in the sample, roughly 85% were seen once.

This chain uses TRBV3-1 (or the pseudogene TRBV3-2) with TRBJ2-1, with 9 bases matching TRBD2. Sequencing used PBMCs or T cells enriched from blood (not recorded which). The receptor comes from a woman aged 35 to 49 who had been exposed to COVID-19. DNA of the CDR3: TGTGCCAGCAGCCAAGAGGCGGGGGGGGTCAATGAGCAGTTCTTC. This codes for CASSQEAGGVNEQFF.